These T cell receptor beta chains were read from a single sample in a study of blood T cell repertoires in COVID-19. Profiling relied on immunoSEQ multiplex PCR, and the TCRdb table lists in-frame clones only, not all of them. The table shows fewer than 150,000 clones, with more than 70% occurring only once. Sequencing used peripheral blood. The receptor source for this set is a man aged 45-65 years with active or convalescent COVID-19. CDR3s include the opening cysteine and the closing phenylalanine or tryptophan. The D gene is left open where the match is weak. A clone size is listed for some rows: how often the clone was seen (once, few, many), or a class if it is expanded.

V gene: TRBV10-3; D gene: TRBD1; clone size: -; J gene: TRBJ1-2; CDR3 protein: CAISLGQGKGYTF; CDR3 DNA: TGTGCCATCAGTCTCGGACAGGGGAAAGGCTACACCTTC
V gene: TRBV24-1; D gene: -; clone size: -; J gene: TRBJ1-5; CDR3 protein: CATSDKQGSNQPQHF; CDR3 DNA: TGTGCCACCAGTGACAAACAGGGATCGAATCAGCCCCAGCATTTT
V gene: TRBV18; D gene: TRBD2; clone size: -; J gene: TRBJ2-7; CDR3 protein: CASSPRSSGISSYEQYF; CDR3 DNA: TGTGCCAGCTCACCGAGGAGTAGCGGGATAAGCTCCTACGAGCAGTACTTC
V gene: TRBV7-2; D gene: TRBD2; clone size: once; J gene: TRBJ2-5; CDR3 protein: CASSWGGRGETQYF; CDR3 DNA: TGTGCCAGCAGCTGGGGAGGGCGAGGAGAGACCCAGTACTTC
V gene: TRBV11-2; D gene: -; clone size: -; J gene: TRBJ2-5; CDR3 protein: CASSLRGETQYF; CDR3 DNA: TGTGCCAGCAGCTTAAGAGGAGAGACCCAGTACTTC
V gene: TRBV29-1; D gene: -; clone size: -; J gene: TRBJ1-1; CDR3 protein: CSAQYMNTEAFF; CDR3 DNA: TGCAGCGCACAGTACATGAACACTGAAGCTTTCTTT
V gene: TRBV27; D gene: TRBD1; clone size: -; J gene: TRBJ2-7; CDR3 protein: CASRVGQGSYEQYF; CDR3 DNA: TGTGCCAGCAGAGTCGGACAGGGTTCCTACGAGCAGTACTTC
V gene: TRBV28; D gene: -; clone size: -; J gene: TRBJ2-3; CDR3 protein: CASSPAGRDTQYF; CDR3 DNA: TGTGCCAGCAGTCCGGCGGGGAGGGATACGCAGTATTTT
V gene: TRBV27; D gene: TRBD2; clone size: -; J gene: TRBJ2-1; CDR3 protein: CASRREGREQFF; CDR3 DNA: TGTGCCAGCAGACGGGAGGGCCGTGAGCAGTTCTTC
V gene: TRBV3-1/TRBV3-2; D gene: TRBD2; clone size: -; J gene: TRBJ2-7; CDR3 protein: CASSQGTTSGRAQYF; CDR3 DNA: TGTGCCAGCAGCCAAGGAACGACTAGCGGGAGGGCCCAGTACTTC
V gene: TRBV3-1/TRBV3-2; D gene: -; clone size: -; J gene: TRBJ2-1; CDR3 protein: CASSHGIYNEQFF; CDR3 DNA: TGTGCCAGCAGCCACGGGATCTACAATGAGCAGTTCTTC
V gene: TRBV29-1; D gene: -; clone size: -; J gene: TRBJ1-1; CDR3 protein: CSVAPGANTEAFF; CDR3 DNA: TGCAGCGTTGCTCCAGGGGCGAACACTGAAGCTTTCTTT
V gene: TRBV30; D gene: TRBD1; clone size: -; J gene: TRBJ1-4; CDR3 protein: CAWGRQGTNEKLFF; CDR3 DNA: TGTGCCTGGGGCAGACAGGGAACTAATGAAAAACTGTTTTTT
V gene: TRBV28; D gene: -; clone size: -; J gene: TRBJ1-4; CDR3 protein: CASSHEQGGLVGKLFF; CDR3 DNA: TGTGCCAGCAGCCACGAACAGGGTGGCCTCGTTGGAAAACTGTTTTTT
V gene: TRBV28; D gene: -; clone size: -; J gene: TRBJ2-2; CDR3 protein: CASSGGFDGELFF; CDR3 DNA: TGTGCCAGCAGTGGGGGCTTTGACGGGGAGCTGTTTTTT
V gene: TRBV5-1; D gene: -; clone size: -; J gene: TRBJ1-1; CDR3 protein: CASSLGQTLNTEAFF; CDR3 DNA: TGCGCCAGCAGCTTGGGACAGACGCTGAACACTGAAGCTTTCTTT
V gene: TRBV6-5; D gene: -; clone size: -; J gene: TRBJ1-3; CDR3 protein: CASNSVDGGNTIYF; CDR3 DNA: TGTGCCAGCAACTCGGTGGACGGAGGGAACACCATATATTTT
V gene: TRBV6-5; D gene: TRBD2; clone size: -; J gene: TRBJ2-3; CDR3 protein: CASSLGLAWTDTQYF; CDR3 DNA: TGTGCCAGCAGTCTTGGACTAGCTTGGACAGATACGCAGTATTTT
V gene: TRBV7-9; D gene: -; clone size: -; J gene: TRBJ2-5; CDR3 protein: CASSLVGTAQETQYF; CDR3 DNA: TGTGCCAGCAGCTTAGTGGGTACAGCCCAAGAGACCCAGTACTTC
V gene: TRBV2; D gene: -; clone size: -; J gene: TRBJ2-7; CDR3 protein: CASRSGALVEQYF; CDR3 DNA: TGTGCCAGCAGATCGGGAGCCCTCGTCGAGCAGTACTTC
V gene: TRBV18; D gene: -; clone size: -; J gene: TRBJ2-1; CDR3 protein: CASSHGQRTVF; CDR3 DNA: TGTGCCAGCTCACACGGACAGCGGACGGTCTTC
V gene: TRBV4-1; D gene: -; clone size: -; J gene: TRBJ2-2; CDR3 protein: CASSQGQANTGELFF; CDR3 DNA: TGCGCCAGCAGCCAAGGACAGGCGAACACCGGGGAGCTGTTTTTT
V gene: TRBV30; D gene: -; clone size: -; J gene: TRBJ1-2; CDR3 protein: CAWSVFKGFYGYTF; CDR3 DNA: TGTGCCTGGAGTGTATTTAAGGGGTTCTATGGCTACACCTTC
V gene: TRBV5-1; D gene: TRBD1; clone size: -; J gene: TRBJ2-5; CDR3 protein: CASSTGQGIQETQYF; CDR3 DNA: TGCGCCAGCAGCACTGGACAGGGAATACAAGAGACCCAGTACTTC
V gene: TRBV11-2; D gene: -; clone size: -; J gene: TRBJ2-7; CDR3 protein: CASSLKGAGVSSYEQYF; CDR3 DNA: TGTGCCAGCAGCTTAAAAGGGGCAGGCGTAAGCTCCTACGAGCAGTACTTC
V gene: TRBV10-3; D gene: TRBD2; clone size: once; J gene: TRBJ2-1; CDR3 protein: CAISEASLRVTGTRSNEQFF; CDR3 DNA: TGTGCCATCAGTGAGGCGAGTCTCAGGGTTACCGGGACTAGATCAAATGAGCAGTTCTTC
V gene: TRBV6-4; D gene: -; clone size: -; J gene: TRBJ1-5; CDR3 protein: CASSDSFGVPEDQPQHF; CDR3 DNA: TGTGCCAGCAGTGACTCGTTCGGGGTCCCAGAGGACCAGCCCCAGCATTTT
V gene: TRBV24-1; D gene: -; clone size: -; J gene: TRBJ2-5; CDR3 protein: CATSDSRRPGETQYF; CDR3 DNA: TGTGCCACCAGTGACTCTAGACGACCTGGGGAGACCCAGTACTTC
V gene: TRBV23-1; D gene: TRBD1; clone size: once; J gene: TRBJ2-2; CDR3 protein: CATLELHPGQGTGELFF; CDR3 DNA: TGCGCCACTTTGGAGCTGCATCCGGGACAGGGGACCGGGGAGCTGTTTTTT
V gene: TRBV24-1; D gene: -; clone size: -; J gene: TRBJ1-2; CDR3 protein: CATSDAGTTIYGYTF; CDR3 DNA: TGTGCCACCAGTGATGCTGGCACAACAATCTATGGCTACACCTTC
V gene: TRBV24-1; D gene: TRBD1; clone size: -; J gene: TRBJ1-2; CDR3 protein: CATRQGAGYGYTF; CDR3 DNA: TGTGCCACCAGACAGGGGGCTGGGTATGGCTACACCTTC
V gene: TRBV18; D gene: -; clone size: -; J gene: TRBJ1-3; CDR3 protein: CASSPPGQSSGNTIYF; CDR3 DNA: TGTGCCAGCTCACCACCGGGGCAGTCCTCTGGAAACACCATATATTTT
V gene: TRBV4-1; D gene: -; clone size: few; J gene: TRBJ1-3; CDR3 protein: CASSLGSIQGYGNTIYF; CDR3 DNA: TGCGCCAGCAGCCTAGGTAGCATACAGGGATATGGAAACACCATATATTTT
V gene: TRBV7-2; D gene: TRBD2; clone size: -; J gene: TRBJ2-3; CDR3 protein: CASSLGLAGGQGDTQYF; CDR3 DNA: TGTGCCAGCAGCTTAGGCCTAGCGGGAGGCCAAGGGGATACGCAGTATTTT
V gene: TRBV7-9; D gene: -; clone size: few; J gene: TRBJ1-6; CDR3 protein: CASSLPREDNSPLHF; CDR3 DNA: TGTGCCAGCAGCTTACCCAGGGAAGACAATTCACCCCTCCACTTT
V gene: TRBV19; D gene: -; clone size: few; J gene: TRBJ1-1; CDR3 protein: CASRNRADTEAFF; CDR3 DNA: TGTGCCAGTAGGAACAGGGCTGACACTGAAGCTTTCTTT
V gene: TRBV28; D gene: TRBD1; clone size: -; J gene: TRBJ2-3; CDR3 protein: CASSPAPGQGADTQYF; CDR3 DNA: TGTGCCAGCAGTCCCGCCCCGGGGCAGGGGGCAGATACGCAGTATTTT
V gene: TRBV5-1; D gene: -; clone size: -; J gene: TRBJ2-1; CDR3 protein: CASSLQGGAYNEQFF; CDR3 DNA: TGCGCCAGCAGCTTGCAGGGTGGGGCCTACAATGAGCAGTTCTTC
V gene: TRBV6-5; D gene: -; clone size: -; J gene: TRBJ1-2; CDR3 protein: CASSYSLGGNYGYTF; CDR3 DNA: TGTGCCAGCAGTTACTCGTTGGGAGGTAACTATGGCTACACCTTC
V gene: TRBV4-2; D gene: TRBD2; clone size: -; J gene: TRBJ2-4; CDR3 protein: CASSQFNSGRRAKNIQYF; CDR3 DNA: TGTGCCAGCAGCCAGTTTAACAGCGGGAGGAGGGCCAAAAACATTCAGTACTTC
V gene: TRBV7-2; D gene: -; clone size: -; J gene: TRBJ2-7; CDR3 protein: CASSQPGTNYEQYF; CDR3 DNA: TGTGCCAGCAGCCAGCCCGGGACAAACTACGAGCAGTACTTC